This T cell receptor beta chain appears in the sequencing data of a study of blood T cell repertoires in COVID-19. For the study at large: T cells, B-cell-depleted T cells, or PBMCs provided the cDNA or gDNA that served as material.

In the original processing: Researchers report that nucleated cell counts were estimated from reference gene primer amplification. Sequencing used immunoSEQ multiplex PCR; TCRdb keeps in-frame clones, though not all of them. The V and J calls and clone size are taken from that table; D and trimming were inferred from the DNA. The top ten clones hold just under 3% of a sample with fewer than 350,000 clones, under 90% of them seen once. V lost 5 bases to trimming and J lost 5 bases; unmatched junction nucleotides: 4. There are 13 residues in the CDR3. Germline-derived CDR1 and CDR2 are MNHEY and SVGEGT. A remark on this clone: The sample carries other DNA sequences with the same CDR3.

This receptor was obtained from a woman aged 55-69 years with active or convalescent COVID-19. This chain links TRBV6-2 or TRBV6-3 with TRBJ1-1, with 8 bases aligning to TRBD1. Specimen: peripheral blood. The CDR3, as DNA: TGTGCCAGCAGTCGGACAGGGAATACTGAAGCTTTCTTT. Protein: CASSRTGNTEAFF.